Listed here are 10 T cell receptor beta chains from one sample, sequenced in a study of regulatory T cells in long-lasting Graves disease. This sample's time point: newly diagnosed GD, antithyroid drugs for less than 3 months. The TCR library used RNA extracted from PBMCs. CDR3-region Arm-PCR and iRepertoire HTBI primers produced the TCR beta libraries. One entry per CDR3 protein, called by TCRdb with MiXCR from the multiplex PCR reads. The table has about 440,000 distinct CDR3 sequences, 16% seen once; the top ten hold 20% to 25%. These data were likewise used in another study, on T cells in Graves' hyperthyroidism and ophthalmopathy.

Specimen: peripheral blood mononuclear cells (PBMCs), collected at new diagnosis, from a patient treated with antithyroid drugs. The receptors shown here come from a woman aged 18 to 35 with Graves disease.

The J gene is TRBJ2-5, the V gene TRBV11-1; D tentatively fits TRBD1 or TRBD2 (5 bases each). CDR1 and CDR2 from the germline V gene are SGHAT and FQDESV (reference sequence). V dropped 5 bases and J dropped 0 bases, with 10 bases sitting between them. This CDR3 has 14 residues. The CDR3 loop is CASSPGPHQETQYF. The CDR3 DNA sequence: TGTGCCAGCAGCCCGGGACCGCACCAAGAGACCCAGTACTTC.

This clonotype occurred a few times. This rearrangement joins TRBV6-2 or TRBV6-3 to TRBJ1-5; D gene uncertain. Trimming left V 2 bases short and J 11 bases short, with 10 bases between. The CDR3 has 12 amino acids. The germline V gene has CDR1 MNHEY and CDR2 SVGEGT. CDR3 sequence reads: CASSYPGVSQHF. DNA of the CDR3: TGTGCCAGCAGTTACCCTGGGGTATCCCAGCATTTT.

This clonotype showed up just a few times. The genes are TRBV4-3 and TRBJ2-1; D remains ambiguous. Trimming pared 4 bases from V and 2 bases from J, leaving 12 bases between. The CDR3 is made up of 15 amino acids. Per the germline V gene, CDR1 is LGHNA and CDR2 is YSLEER. This CDR3 is CASSPTLRPYNEQFF. CDR3 DNA: TGCGCCAGCAGCCCGACCCTCCGCCCCTACAATGAGCAGTTCTTC.

Many counts were recorded for this clonotype. The chain is built from TRBV11-3 and TRBJ2-1, with D possibly being TRBD1 or TRBD2 (6 bases each). CDR3 length: 13 amino acids. V lost 5 bases, J lost 9 bases, and 14 bases lay in between. Looked up from germline, CDR1 is SGHNT and CDR2 is YENEEA. The CDR3 is CASSRIPGAEQFF. The CDR3 nucleotides read TGTGCCAGCAGCCGAATCCCGGGGGCTGAGCAGTTCTTC.

This clonotype has just a few counts. This sequence joins TRBV19 and TRBJ1-1; weak D call: TRBD1 (5 bases). The CDR3 runs 13 residues. Trimming left V 6 bases short and J 11 bases short, with 19 bases between. Germline V gives CDR1 LNHDA, CDR2 SQIVND (reference sequence). CDR3 DNA sequence: TGTGCCAGTAGAGGGACTCTCTCGGAGGGTGCTTTCTTT. Its translation is CASRGTLSEGAFF.

The chain has TRBV5-1 and TRBJ2-2, with a weak D call TRBD1 (5 bases). The V and J ends lost 3 bases and 6 bases respectively, with 15 bases between them. Germline CDR1 and CDR2: SGHRS and YFSETQ. CDR3 size: 15 residues. CDR3 region: CASSSVGLVAGELFF. DNA for the CDR3: TGCGCCAGCAGCTCTGTGGGGCTAGTGGCCGGGGAGCTGTTTTTT.

This clonotype was recorded many times. CDR3 bases: TGTGCCAGCAGCCAAGACAGGGGCAATCAGCCCCAGCATTTT. It translates to CASSQDRGNQPQHF. The chain has TRBV3-1 and TRBJ1-5; weak D call: TRBD1 (5 bases). The V and J ends lost 0 bases and 2 bases respectively, with 5 bases between them. The CDR3 contains 14 residues. CDR1 LGHDT and CDR2 YNNKEL come from the germline V gene (reference sequence).

This clonotype was recorded at least ten times. For the CDR3, the DNA is TGCGCCAGCAGCTTGGCCAGGCACAGCTTCTCCTACAATGAGCAGTTCTTC. This encodes CASSLARHSFSYNEQFF. The chain couples TRBV5-1 to TRBJ2-1; no clear D. CDR1 is SGHRS, CDR2 YFSETQ, per germline. Trimming removed 0 bases from V and 0 bases from J, with 13 bases in between. This CDR3 contains 17 residues.

This clonotype was picked up many times. V gene TRBV11-1 combines with J gene TRBJ2-1; 8 nucleotides align to TRBD2. V was clipped by 8 bases and J by 8 bases; unmatched bases: 17. The CDR3 covers 16 residues. Germline V gene data show CDR1 as SGHAT and CDR2 as FQDESV (reference sequence). Written as DNA, the CDR3 is TGTGCCAGCTCCGGGCTAGCGGGTTCCAACGTCGATGAGCAGTTCTTC. The encoded protein is CASSGLAGSNVDEQFF.

This chain links TRBV6-4 with TRBJ1-4, with 9 bases that match TRBD1. The CDR3 spans 17 residues. Germline loops: CDR1 MRHNA, CDR2 SNTAGT. Germline trimming cut 2 bases from V and 8 bases from J; bases unmatched to any gene: 12. In nucleotides, the CDR3 is TGTGCCAGCAGTGACCCTATCCCACAGGGGGCTGGAGAAAAACTGTTTTTT. Protein: CASSDPIPQGAGEKLFF.